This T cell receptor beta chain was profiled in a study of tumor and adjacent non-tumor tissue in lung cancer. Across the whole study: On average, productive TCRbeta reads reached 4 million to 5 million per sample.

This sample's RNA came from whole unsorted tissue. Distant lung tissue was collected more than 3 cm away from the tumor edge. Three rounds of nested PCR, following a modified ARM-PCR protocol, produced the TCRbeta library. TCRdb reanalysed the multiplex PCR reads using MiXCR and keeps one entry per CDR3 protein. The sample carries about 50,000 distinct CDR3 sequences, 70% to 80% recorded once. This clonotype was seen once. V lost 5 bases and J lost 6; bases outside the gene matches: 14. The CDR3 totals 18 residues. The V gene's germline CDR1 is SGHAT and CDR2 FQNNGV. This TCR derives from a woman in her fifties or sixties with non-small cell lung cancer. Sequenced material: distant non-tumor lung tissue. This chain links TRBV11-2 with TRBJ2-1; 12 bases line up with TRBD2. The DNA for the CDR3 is TGTGCCAGCAGCCCCCCCCCCCAACTAGCGGGGGGTCTCAATGAGCAGTTCTTC. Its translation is CASSPPPQLAGGLNEQFF.